The next 14 T cell receptor beta chains were all read from a single sample in a study of Graves' ophthalmopathy and Graves' hyperthyroidism. RNA transcripts provided the template for amplifying TCR beta CDR3 regions. First-round RT-PCR employed HTBI primers, with a second-round multiplex PCR after it. TCRdb itself ran the multiplex PCR reads through MiXCR, one entry per CDR3 protein. This sample has 500,000 to 800,000 distinct CDR3 sequences, with about two fifths found just once. Sequenced sample: peripheral blood. These receptors were collected from an adult man with Graves' ophthalmopathy.

This clonotype was counted many times. The genes are TRBV2 and TRBJ2-5; D might be TRBD2 (5 bases). The CDR3 sequence is 12 residues long. V lost 6 bases to trimming and J lost 5 bases, with 10 bases between them. The germline V gene encodes CDR1 SNHLY and CDR2 FYNNEI. CDR3 sequence reads: CASSGPGETQYF. The CDR3 DNA is TGTGCCAGCAGCGGACCGGGGGAGACCCAGTACTTC. Using reference TRBV2 and TRBJ2-5 for the parts outside the CDR3, the full variable domain is EPEVTQTPSHQVTQMGQEVILRCVPISNHLYFYWYRQILGQKVEFLVSFYNNEISEKSEIFDDQFSVERPDGSNFTLKIRSTKLEDSAMYFCASSGPGETQYFGPGTRLLVL.

The rearrangement links TRBV25-1 to TRBJ1-2; 8 positions agree with TRBD1. This CDR3 contains 12 residues. Germline V gives CDR1 MGHDK, CDR2 SYGVNS. Losses at the gene ends were 7 bases for V and 6 bases for J; bases not matched to a gene: 4. The CDR3 is CASKDRENGYTF. DNA of the CDR3: TGTGCCAGCAAGGACAGGGAAAATGGCTACACCTTC.

The chain has TRBV6-5 and TRBJ1-5; TRBD1 might be the D (6 bases). Trimming stripped 4 bases from V and 2 bases from J, with 15 bases between. The CDR3 totals 16 residues. Germline loops: CDR1 MNHEY, CDR2 SVGAGI. CDR3 DNA: TGTGCCAGCAGTTTACAAGGGGGGCGCGGCAATCAGCCCCAGCATTTT. Protein sequence: CASSLQGGRGNQPQHF.

V gene TRBV14 combines with J gene TRBJ1-1; 9 bases are a match to TRBD1. The CDR3 contains 15 residues. J was trimmed by 5 bases and V by 8 bases; bases with no gene match: 12. From germline, CDR1 is SGHDN and CDR2 FVKESK. The CDR3 region is CASRAGGQGRTEAFF. The CDR3 nucleotides read TGTGCCAGCCGGGCCGGGGGACAGGGAAGGACTGAAGCTTTCTTT.

The CDR3 sequence: CASSEAGTGSQPQYF. CDR3 in DNA: TGTGCCAGCAGTGAAGCGGGGACAGGGAGTCAGCCCCAGTACTTC. The chain couples TRBV6-6 to TRBJ2-5; TRBD1 matches 9 bases. The V segment lost 5 bases and the J segment 9 bases; nucleotides outside the gene matches: 13. Germline-derived CDR1 and CDR2 are MNHNY and SVGAGI (reference sequence). The CDR3 totals 15 residues.

DNA for the CDR3: TGTGCCAGCAGTGAAGACGGATCCCAGTACTTC. Protein product: CASSEDGSQYF. The chain carries TRBV2 and TRBJ2-5; D uncertain. Per germline, CDR1 SNHLY and CDR2 FYNNEI. The CDR3 loop spans 11 amino acids. V was trimmed by 1 base and J by 9 bases, leaving 6 bases between them.

A single count supports this clonotype. The J gene is TRBJ2-7, the V gene TRBV11-1, with D possibly TRBD1 on 5 matching bases. CDR3 length: 13 amino acids. The V gene's germline CDR1 is SGHAT and CDR2 FQDESV (reference sequence). Deletions cut 6 bases from V and 4 bases from J, with 13 bases between. CDR3 coding DNA: TGTGCCAGCAGTCCGACAGAGTGGTACGAGCAGTACTTC. Its translation is CASSPTEWYEQYF.

The chain carries TRBV11-2 and TRBJ2-7, with 8 bases fitting TRBD1. In germline, CDR1 is SGHAT, CDR2 FQNNGV. CDR3 length equals 17 residues. V gave up 2 bases and J gave up 2 bases; unmatched junction bases: 11. The CDR3 spells CASSLRLAGTGTYEQYF. CDR3 nucleotides: TGTGCCAGCAGCTTACGCCTCGCCGGGACAGGAACCTACGAGCAGTACTTC.

For this clonotype: A much larger clonotype is one base distant, so this may be a read error. The chain links TRBV7-9 to TRBJ2-5, with TRBD1 matching over 7 bases. The germline V gene has CDR1 SEHNR and CDR2 FQNEAQ (reference sequence). CDR3 length: 14 amino acids. CDR3 residues: CASSPGTVAEAQYF. The CDR3 DNA sequence: TGTGCCAGCAGCCCCGGGACAGTGGCAGAGGCCCAGTACTTC.

About this clonotype: A much bigger clone sits one base away, suggesting this may be a read error. The rearrangement links TRBV7-3 to TRBJ2-7, with D tentatively TRBD1 or TRBD2 (5 bases each). This CDR3 has 14 amino acids. The germline CDR1 and CDR2 sequences are SGHTA and FQGTGA. CDR3 DNA sequence: TGTGCCGGCAGTCGAGAAACAGGAGGCAGCGAGCAGTACTTC. As protein: CAGSRETGGSEQYF.

The count of this clonotype is one. Because it lacks the conserved phenylalanine or tryptophan at the end, this CDR3 is likely a read error. No DNA is shown, since the ends of the CDR3 on it are uncertain; the CDR3 is the one TCRdb lists. The V and J genes are TRBV7-6 and TRBJ1-2. From its first to its last residue, the CDR3 has 10 amino acids. Germline loops: CDR1 SGHVS, CDR2 FNYEAQ. The CDR3 protein is CASSKDGLTY.

A few counts support this clonotype. The chain joins TRBV7-2 to TRBJ2-5, with 11 bases lining up with TRBD2. The CDR3 is 16 residues long. V lost 5 bases and J lost 5; bases outside the gene matches: 10. Germline V CDR1 and CDR2: SGHTA, FQGNSA. CDR3 DNA sequence: TGTGCCAGCAGCCCGAGTGGACTAGCGGGTATGGAGACCCAGTACTTC. It translates to CASSPSGLAGMETQYF.

The gene calls are TRBV7-3 and TRBJ2-6; D is undetermined. The CDR3 consists of 18 residues. Germline values: CDR1 SGHTA, CDR2 FQGTGA. V was cut by 2 bases and J by 1 base, with 15 bases left in between. The CDR3 here is CASSLHRGPASGANVLTF. CDR3 DNA: TGTGCCAGCAGCTTACACCGAGGACCGGCGTCTGGGGCCAACGTCCTGACTTTC.

This chain joins TRBV9 and TRBJ1-1, with a weak D call TRBD1 (6 bases). The CDR3 totals 13 residues. Looked up from germline, CDR1 is SGDLS and CDR2 is YYNGEE. V shed 5 bases and J shed 5 bases, with 13 bases lying between them. This CDR3 is CASRRGGTTEAFF. The CDR3 DNA is TGTGCCAGCAGGAGGGGGGGGACAACTGAAGCTTTCTTT.